This T cell receptor (beta chain) was recovered during a study of identical twins. Each donor was a healthy Caucasian. V lost 3 bases to trimming and J lost 1 base, with 7 bases between them. This CDR3 is 13 amino acids long. Germline-derived CDR1 and CDR2 are SGHDT and YYEEEE. Study outcomes and limitations: There were fewer insertions in abundant cord blood beta clonotypes, but memory repertoires showed no such pattern.

TCRdb reprocessed the 5' RACE reads with MiXCR, giving one entry per CDR3 protein. The sample has approximately 890,000 distinct CDR3 sequences; 9% to 15% are singletons. Many counts were recorded for this clonotype. Its specificity is unknown. This sample was shared with a second study, whose subject was yellow fever vaccine responses in identical twins. That report adds: It has been reported that, in twins, the vaccine T cell response seemed partly convergent and partly personalized.

The sequenced sample was PBMCs. This TCR came from a woman under 30 in good health. The genes are TRBV5-6 and TRBJ2-5; D gene ambiguous. CDR3 protein: CASSYRLQETQYF. DNA of the CDR3: TGTGCCAGCAGCTACCGCCTCCAAGAGACCCAGTACTTC.